This TCR beta chain comes out of a study of T cells after yellow fever vaccination. Study-level results: The appearance of a small share of clonotypes in both CD4 and CD8 compartments was observed. Contaminants from the bulk population, in the form of abundant clonotypes, could be found in FACS-sorted repertoires. The booster response re-showed most primary clones: more than 95% CD4, approximately 85% CD8.

The study made its TCR cDNA through 5'RACE template switching. That step introduced a universal primer site along with UMIs. TCRdb ran MiXCR on the 5' RACE reads and lists one entry per CDR3 protein. This sample has a few hundred thousand distinct CDR3 sequences, with 8.7% found just once. Germline V gene lookup returns CDR1 SGHTA and CDR2 FQGNSA. The CDR3 consists of 13 residues. Trimming took off 5 bases at V and 7 bases at J, with 12 bases between the two ends. A remark on this clonotype: The target antigen is unknown.

This receptor was taken from a man aged 18 to 29 who received the YFV17D yellow fever vaccine. The specimen comprised CD4+ T cells sorted from PBMCs, sampled 5 days after the yellow fever booster vaccination. The rearrangement uses TRBV7-2 and TRBJ1-3, with a possible D match to TRBD1 (5 bases). The DNA for the CDR3 is TGTGCCAGCAGCCCGGGGGGGTGGAACACCATATATTTT. This translates into CASSPGGWNTIYF.